This T cell receptor beta chain appears in the sequencing data of a study of CD8+CD57+ T cells in acquired aplastic anemia. Study context: Sorted CD4+ and CD8+ cells yielded around 3.3 ug of DNA on average.

CD8+CD57+ cell expansion had been shown by flow cytometry in patients chosen for sequencing. Every one of the patients had aplastic anemia (severe, acquired). Notes on the study in general: In common between the patients and the controls were around 29 CD8+ CDR3 sequences. No significant difference in CD8+ Simpson's diversity was found between patients and controls.

Genomic DNA provided the template from which TCR beta VDJ and CDR3 profiles were obtained. Each CDR3 protein gets one entry after TCRdb re-called the reads with MiXCR. The table shows more than 150,000 distinct CDR3 sequences, with 45% to 60% occurring only once. Only one count was recorded for this clonotype. Its cognate antigen is unknown. V was clipped by 0 bases and J by 4 bases, with 11 bases between them. Germline V lookup: CDR1 SGDLS, CDR2 YYNGEE. The length of the CDR3 is 15 residues. This receptor was obtained from a human donor with aplastic anemia. The sample taken for sequencing was sorted CD4+, CD8+, or CD8+CD57+ T cells (not recorded which) from PBMCs. The chain combines TRBV9 with TRBJ2-1, with D possibly TRBD2 on 7 matching bases. The DNA of the CDR3 is TGTGCCAGCAGCGTAGCAAGCGGGACATACAATGAGCAGTTCTTC. Translation: CASSVASGTYNEQFF.